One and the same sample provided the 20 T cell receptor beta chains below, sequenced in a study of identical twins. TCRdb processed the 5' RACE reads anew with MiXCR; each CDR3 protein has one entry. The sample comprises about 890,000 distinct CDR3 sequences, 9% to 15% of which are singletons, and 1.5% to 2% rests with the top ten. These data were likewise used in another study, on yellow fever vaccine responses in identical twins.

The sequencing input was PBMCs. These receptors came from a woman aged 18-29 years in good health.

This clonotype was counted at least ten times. CDR3 sequence: CASSQDSLRGYTF. The CDR3 bases are TGCGCCAGCAGCCAAGACAGTCTGCGGGGCTACACCTTC. The chain uses TRBV4-1 and TRBJ1-2; D remains ambiguous. The CDR3 consists of 13 residues. Trimming stripped 0 bases from V and 8 bases from J, with 10 bases between. CDR1 and CDR2 (germline): MGHRA, YSYEKL.

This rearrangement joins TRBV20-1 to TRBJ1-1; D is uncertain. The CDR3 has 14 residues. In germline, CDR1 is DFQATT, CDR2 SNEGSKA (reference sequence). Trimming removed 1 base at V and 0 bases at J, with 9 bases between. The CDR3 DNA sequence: TGCAGTGCTAGAGCGCACCATATGAACACTGAAGCTTTCTTT. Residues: CSARAHHMNTEAFF.

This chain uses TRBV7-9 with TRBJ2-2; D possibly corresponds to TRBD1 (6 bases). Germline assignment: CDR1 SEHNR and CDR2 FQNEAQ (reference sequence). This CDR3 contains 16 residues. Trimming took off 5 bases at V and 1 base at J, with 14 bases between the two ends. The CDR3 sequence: CASSGAHRENTGELFF. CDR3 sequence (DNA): TGTGCCAGCAGCGGGGCTCACAGGGAGAACACCGGGGAGCTGTTTTTT. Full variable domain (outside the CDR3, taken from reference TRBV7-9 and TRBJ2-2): DTGVSQNPRHKITKRGQNVTFRCDPISEHNRLYWYRQTLGQGPEFLTYFQNEAQLEKSRLLSDRFSAERPKGSFSTLEIQRTEQGDSAMYLCASSGAHRENTGELFFGEGSRLTVL.

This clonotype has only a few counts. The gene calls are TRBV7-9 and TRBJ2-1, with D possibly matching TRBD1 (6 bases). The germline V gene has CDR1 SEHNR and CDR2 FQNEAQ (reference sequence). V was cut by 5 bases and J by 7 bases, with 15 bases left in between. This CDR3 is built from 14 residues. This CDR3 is CASSPRTDLNEQFF. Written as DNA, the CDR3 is TGTGCCAGCAGCCCACGGACAGATTTGAATGAGCAGTTCTTC.

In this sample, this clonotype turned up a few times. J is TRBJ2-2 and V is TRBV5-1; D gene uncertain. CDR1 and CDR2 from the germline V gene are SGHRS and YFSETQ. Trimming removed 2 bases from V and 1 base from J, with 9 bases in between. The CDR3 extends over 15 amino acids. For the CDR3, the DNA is TGCGCCAGCAGCTTAATCCTACAGAACACCGGGGAGCTGTTTTTT. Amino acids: CASSLILQNTGELFF.

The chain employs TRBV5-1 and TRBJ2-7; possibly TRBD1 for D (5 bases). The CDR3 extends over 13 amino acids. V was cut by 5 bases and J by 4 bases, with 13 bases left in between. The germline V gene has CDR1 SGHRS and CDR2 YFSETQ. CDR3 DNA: TGCGCCAGCAGACATGAACAGGAGTACGAGCAGTACGTC. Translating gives CASRHEQEYEQYV.

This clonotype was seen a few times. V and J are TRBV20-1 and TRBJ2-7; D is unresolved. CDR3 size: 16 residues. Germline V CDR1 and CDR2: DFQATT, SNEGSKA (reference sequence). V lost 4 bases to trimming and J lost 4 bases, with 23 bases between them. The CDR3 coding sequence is TGCAGTGCTACCCCGTGGGGTCAGCCCCAAATTTACGAGCAGTACTTC. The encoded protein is CSATPWGQPQIYEQYF.

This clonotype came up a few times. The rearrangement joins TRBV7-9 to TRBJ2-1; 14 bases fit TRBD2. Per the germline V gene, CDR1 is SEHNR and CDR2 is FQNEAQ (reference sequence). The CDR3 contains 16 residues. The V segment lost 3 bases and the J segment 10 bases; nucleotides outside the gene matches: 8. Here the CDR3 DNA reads TGTGCCAGCAGCTTTGGGACTAGCGGGAGTTCGGGGGAGCAGTTCTTC. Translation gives CASSFGTSGSSGEQFF.

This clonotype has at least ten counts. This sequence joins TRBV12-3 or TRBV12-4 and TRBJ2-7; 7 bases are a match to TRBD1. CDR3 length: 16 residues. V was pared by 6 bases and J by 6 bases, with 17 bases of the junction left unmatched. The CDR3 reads CASRTGHKGALAEQYF. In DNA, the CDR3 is TGTGCCAGCAGAACCGGCCATAAGGGGGCTCTGGCCGAGCAGTACTTC.

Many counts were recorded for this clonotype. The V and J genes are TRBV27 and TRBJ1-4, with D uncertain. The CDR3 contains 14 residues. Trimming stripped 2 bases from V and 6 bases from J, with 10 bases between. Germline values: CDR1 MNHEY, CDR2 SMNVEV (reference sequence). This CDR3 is CASSLGVADEKLFF. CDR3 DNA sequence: TGTGCCAGCAGTTTAGGGGTCGCGGATGAAAAACTGTTTTTT.

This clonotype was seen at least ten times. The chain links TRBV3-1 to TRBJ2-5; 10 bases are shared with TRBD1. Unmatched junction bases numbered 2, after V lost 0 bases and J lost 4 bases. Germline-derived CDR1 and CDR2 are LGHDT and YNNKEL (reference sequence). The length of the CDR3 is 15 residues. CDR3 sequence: CASSQDGQGGETQYF. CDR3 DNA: TGTGCCAGCAGCCAAGACGGACAGGGGGGAGAGACCCAGTACTTC.

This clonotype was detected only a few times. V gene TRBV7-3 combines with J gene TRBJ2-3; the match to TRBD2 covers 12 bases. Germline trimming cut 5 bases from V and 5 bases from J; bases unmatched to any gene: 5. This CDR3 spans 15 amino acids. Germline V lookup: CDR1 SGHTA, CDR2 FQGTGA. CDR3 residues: CASSTQLAGGDTQYF. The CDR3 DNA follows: TGTGCCAGCAGCACCCAACTAGCGGGAGGAGATACGCAGTATTTT.

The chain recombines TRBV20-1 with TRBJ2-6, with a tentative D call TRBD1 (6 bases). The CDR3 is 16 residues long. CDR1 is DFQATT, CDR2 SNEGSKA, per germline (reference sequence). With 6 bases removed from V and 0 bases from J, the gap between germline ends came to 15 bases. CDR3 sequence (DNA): TGCAGTGCCCAGGGGCGGAAACCCTCTGGGGCCAACGTCCTGACTTTC. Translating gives CSAQGRKPSGANVLTF.

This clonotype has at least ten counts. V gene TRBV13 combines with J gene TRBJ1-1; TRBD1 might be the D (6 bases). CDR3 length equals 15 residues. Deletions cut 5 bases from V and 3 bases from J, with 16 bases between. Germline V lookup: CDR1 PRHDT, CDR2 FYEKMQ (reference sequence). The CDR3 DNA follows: TGTGCCAGCAGCCGATACAGGGATTATGACACTGAAGCTTTCTTT. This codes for CASSRYRDYDTEAFF.

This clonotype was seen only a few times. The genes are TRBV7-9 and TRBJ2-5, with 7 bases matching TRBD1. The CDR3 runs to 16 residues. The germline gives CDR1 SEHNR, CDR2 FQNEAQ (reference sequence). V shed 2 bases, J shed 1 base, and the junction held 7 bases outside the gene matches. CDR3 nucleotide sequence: TGTGCCAGCAGCTTAAGACAAAGGGGGCCCCAAGAGACCCAGTACTTC. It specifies CASSLRQRGPQETQYF.

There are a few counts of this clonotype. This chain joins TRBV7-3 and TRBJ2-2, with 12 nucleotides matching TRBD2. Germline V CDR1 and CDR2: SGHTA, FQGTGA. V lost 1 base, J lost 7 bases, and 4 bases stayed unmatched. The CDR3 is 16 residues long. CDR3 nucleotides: TGTGCCAGCAGCTTAAGCCTAGCGGGAGGGAACGGGGAGCTGTTTTTT. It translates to CASSLSLAGGNGELFF.

CDR3 region: CASSLQGGSVAKNIQYF. CDR3 in DNA: TGTGCCAGCAGCTTACAGGGCGGGAGCGTTGCCAAAAACATTCAGTACTTC. The V and J genes are TRBV7-2 and TRBJ2-4; 7 bases are a match to TRBD2. The germline V gene encodes CDR1 SGHTA and CDR2 FQGNSA. CDR3 size: 17 residues. V shed 2 bases and J 1 base; nucleotides not matched to a gene: 8.

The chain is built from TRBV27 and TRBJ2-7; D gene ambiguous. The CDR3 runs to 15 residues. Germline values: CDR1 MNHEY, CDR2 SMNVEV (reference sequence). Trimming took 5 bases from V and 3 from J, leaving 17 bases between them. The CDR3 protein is CASSPYSANGYEQYF. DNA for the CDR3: TGTGCCAGCAGTCCATACAGCGCGAATGGCTACGAGCAGTACTTC.

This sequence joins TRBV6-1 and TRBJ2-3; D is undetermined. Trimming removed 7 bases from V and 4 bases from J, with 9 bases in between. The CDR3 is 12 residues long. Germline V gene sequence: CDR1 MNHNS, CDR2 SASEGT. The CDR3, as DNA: TGTGCCAGCATCGGGCTGCCAGATACGCAGTATTTT. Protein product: CASIGLPDTQYF.

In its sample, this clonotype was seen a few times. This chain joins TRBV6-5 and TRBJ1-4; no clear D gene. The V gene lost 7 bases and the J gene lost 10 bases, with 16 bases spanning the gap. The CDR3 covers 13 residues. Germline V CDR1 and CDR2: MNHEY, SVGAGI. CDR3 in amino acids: CASILGPGGKLFF. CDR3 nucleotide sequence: TGTGCCAGCATACTCGGGCCCGGCGGAAAACTGTTTTTT.